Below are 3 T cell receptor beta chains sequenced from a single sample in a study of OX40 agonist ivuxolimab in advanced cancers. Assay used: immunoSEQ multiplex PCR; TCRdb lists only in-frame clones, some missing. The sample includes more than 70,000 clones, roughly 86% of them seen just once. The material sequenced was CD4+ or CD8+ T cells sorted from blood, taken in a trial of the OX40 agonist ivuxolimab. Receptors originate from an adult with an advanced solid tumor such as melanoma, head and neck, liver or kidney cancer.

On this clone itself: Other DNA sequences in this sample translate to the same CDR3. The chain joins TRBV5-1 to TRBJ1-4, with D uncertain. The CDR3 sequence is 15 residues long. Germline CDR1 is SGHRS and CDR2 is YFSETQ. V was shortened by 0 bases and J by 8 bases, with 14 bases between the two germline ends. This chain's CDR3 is CASSLGGEFGEKLFF. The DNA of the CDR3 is TGCGCCAGCAGCTTGGGGGGTGAATTTGGGGAAAAACTGTTTTTT.

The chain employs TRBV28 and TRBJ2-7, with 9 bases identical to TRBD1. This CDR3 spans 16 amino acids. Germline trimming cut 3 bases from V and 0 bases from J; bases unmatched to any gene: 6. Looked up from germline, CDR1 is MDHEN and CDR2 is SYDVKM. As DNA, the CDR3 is TGTGCCAGCAGTTTCCAAACAGGGGGCAGCTCCTACGAGCAGTACTTC. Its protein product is CASSFQTGGSSYEQYF.

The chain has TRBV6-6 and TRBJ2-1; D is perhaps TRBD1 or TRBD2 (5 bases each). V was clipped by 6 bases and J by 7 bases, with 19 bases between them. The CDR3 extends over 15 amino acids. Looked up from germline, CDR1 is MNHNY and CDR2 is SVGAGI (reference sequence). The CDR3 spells CASRFRGQGENEQFF. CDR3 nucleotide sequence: TGTGCCAGCAGGTTCCGGGGCCAAGGGGAGAATGAGCAGTTCTTC.